Following are 15 T cell receptor beta chains from one sample sequenced in a study of blood T cell repertoires in COVID-19. Here immunoSEQ multiplex PCR was the method, and the copy in TCRdb shows in-frame clones only, minus some. Of tens of thousands of clones listed, around 68% are singletons. The specimen sequenced was peripheral blood. The receptors were gathered from a woman aged 70-85 years with acute or convalescent COVID-19.

The chain employs TRBV27 and TRBJ1-4; D might be TRBD1 (6 bases). This CDR3 spans 16 amino acids. Looked up from germline, CDR1 is MNHEY and CDR2 is SMNVEV (reference sequence). Deletions cut 6 bases from V and 8 bases from J, with 22 bases between. This chain's CDR3 is CASRPPKRGADEKLFF. The CDR3 bases are TGTGCCAGCAGACCGCCGAAGCGGGGGGCAGACGAAAAACTGTTTTTT.

The chain employs TRBV5-1 and TRBJ1-4; TRBD1 agrees at 7 bases. Losses at the gene ends were 4 bases for V and 8 bases for J; bases not matched to a gene: 5. Germline V CDR1 and CDR2: SGHRS, YFSETQ. The CDR3 extends over 13 amino acids. The CDR3 DNA sequence: TGCGCCAGCAGCCGGGGACAGACCGAAAAACTGTTTTTT. Its protein is CASSRGQTEKLFF.

This clone was seen a few times. The rearrangement uses TRBV30 and TRBJ2-7; 7 bases map to TRBD2. Germline CDR1 and CDR2: GTSNPN and SVGIG (reference sequence). V lost 8 bases and J lost 3; bases outside the gene matches: 10. This CDR3 comprises 13 residues. CDR3 in amino acids: CAIEAGANYEQYF. In DNA, the CDR3 is TGTGCCATCGAGGCGGGAGCAAACTACGAGCAGTACTTC.

The chain joins TRBV6-1 to TRBJ2-7; the D is unclear. CDR3 length: 13 amino acids. V lost 1 base and J 2 bases, leaving 6 bases between the germline ends. Germline lookup yields CDR1 MNHNS and CDR2 SASEGT. This CDR3 is CASSEEATYEQYF. The CDR3 region has the DNA TGTGCCAGCAGTGAAGAAGCCACCTACGAGCAGTACTTC.

The CDR3 protein is CASSQDHGRAYEQYF. The CDR3 coding sequence is TGCGCCAGCAGCCAAGATCACGGGAGGGCCTACGAGCAGTACTTC. The genes are TRBV4-3 and TRBJ2-7; TRBD2 agrees at 8 bases. With V trimmed by 0 bases and J by 2 bases, 3 bases remained unmatched. Germline V gives CDR1 LGHNA, CDR2 YSLEER. The CDR3 length is 15 residues.

CDR3 residues: CASSLGLAGGRDTQYF. CDR3 nucleotide sequence: TGTGCCAGCAGCTTGGGACTAGCGGGGGGAAGAGATACGCAGTATTTT. The chain carries TRBV5-8 and TRBJ2-3; 13 positions match TRBD2. V lost 0 bases to trimming and J lost 5 bases; unmatched junction nucleotides: 3. The CDR3 sequence is 16 residues long. Germline V gene sequence: CDR1 SGHTS, CDR2 YDEGEE.

The CDR3 sequence: CASKEAGEGTDTQYF. The CDR3 bases are TGTGCCAGCAAAGAAGCGGGAGAGGGTACAGATACGCAGTATTTT. This sequence joins TRBV28 and TRBJ2-3; 8 bases are a match to TRBD2. The CDR3 spans 15 residues. Germline assignment: CDR1 MDHEN and CDR2 SYDVKM. The ends lost 7 bases at V and 3 bases at J; junction bases unmatched: 9. Combining the CDR3 with reference TRBV28 and TRBJ2-3 gives the whole variable domain DVKVTQSSRYLVKRTGEKVFLECVQDMDHENMFWYRQDPGLGLRLIYFSYDVKMKEKGDIPEGYSVSREKKERFSLILESASTNQTSMYLCASKEAGEGTDTQYFGPGTRLTVL.

The chain combines TRBV14 with TRBJ1-2; a weak D match, TRBD1 (5 bases). The V gene lost 3 bases and the J gene lost 6 bases, with 14 bases spanning the gap. This CDR3 has 14 residues. Germline CDR1 reads SGHDN; CDR2 reads FVKESK. The CDR3 protein is CASSHLDILHGYTF. The CDR3 DNA is TGTGCCAGCAGCCATCTGGACATCCTCCATGGCTACACCTTC. Full variable domain (remainder filled in from reference TRBV14 and TRBJ1-2): EAGVTQFPSHSVIEKGQTVTLRCDPISGHDNLYWYRRVMGKEIKFLLHFVKESKQDESGMPNNRFLAERTGGTYSTLKVQPAELEDSGVYFCASSHLDILHGYTFGSGTRLTVV.

This chain's CDR3 is CASSPKQGAKGGAFF. The CDR3 DNA sequence: TGTGCCAGCAGCCCTAAACAGGGGGCGAAAGGTGGAGCTTTCTTT. The chain joins TRBV11-2 to TRBJ1-1; the match to TRBD1 covers 9 bases. CDR1 SGHAT and CDR2 FQNNGV come from the germline V gene. V shed 5 bases and J 10 bases; nucleotides not matched to a gene: 14. The CDR3 loop spans 15 amino acids.

This clone showed up just a few times. The rearrangement joins TRBV6-1 to TRBJ1-5; D remains unclear. Trimming removed 2 bases at V and 2 bases at J, with 4 bases between. The CDR3 loop spans 13 amino acids. Germline CDR1 is MNHNS and CDR2 is SASEGT. This chain's CDR3 is CASSEQGNQPQHF. CDR3 coding DNA: TGTGCCAGCAGTGAACAGGGCAATCAGCCCCAGCATTTT.

The genes are TRBV6-4 and TRBJ1-5; no definite D call. Germline values: CDR1 MRHNA, CDR2 SNTAGT. V was trimmed by 2 bases and J by 2 bases, leaving 25 bases between them. The CDR3 totals 20 residues. CDR3 amino acids: CASSDPEESRIHKGNQPQHF. CDR3 sequence (DNA): TGTGCCAGCAGTGACCCGGAAGAATCTAGAATTCATAAAGGCAATCAGCCCCAGCATTTT.

J is TRBJ1-6 and V is TRBV6-6; 9 nucleotides match TRBD1. This CDR3 is built from 15 residues. From germline, CDR1 is MNHNY and CDR2 SVGAGI (reference sequence). J was trimmed by 10 bases and V by 3 bases; bases with no gene match: 7. CDR3 protein: CASSYTGGRESPLHF. DNA for the CDR3: TGTGCCAGCAGTTATACAGGGGGCCGGGAATCACCCCTCCACTTT.

About this clone: At the DNA level, this CDR3 is encoded by other sequences in the same sample as well. This sequence joins TRBV7-2 and TRBJ2-5, with TRBD2 identical over 7 bases. Germline CDR1 SGHTA, CDR2 FQGNSA. The CDR3 spans 14 residues. The V and J ends lost 1 base and 4 bases, in that order; junction bases with no gene match: 3. CDR3 nucleotides: TGTGCCAGCAGCTTAGGAGGGAGGGGAGAGACCCAGTACTTC. It codes for CASSLGGRGETQYF.

With regard to this clone: The junction differs from germline at one of its ends, possibly a read error. The chain has TRBV6-1 and TRBJ2-2; 8 nucleotides line up with TRBD2. This CDR3 has 15 residues. CDR1 and CDR2 (germline): MNHNS, SASEGT. The CDR3 protein is CASGDGLAGTGELFF. The CDR3 DNA reads TGTGCCAGCGGTGATGGACTAGCAGGCACCGGGGAGCTGTTTTTT.

This clone was counted a single time. The chain uses TRBV7-8 and TRBJ2-3, with a tentative D call TRBD1 (6 bases). Germline V CDR1 and CDR2: SGHVS, FQNEAQ. Trimming removed 6 bases from V and 7 bases from J, with 11 bases in between. The CDR3 covers 12 residues. CDR3 in DNA: TGTGCCAGCAGGTCGAGGGGGAATACGCAGTATTTT. The encoded protein is CASRSRGNTQYF.